The 18 T cell receptor beta chains below all came from one sample that was sequenced in a study of blood T cell repertoires in COVID-19. Profiled with immunoSEQ multiplex PCR; TCRdb holds only in-frame clones, not every one. The sample lists under 250,000 clones; about four fifths were seen once. The specimen sequenced was peripheral blood. All receptors come from a woman of 80 years or more with acute or convalescent COVID-19.

The genes are TRBV11-1 and TRBJ1-2; a weak D match, TRBD1 (6 bases). Trimming removed 4 bases at V and 6 bases at J, with 9 bases between. Germline V CDR1 and CDR2: SGHAT, FQDESV (reference sequence). The CDR3 is 12 residues long. The CDR3 region has the DNA TGTGCCAGCAGCTCCTACAGGGATGGCTACACCTTC. This codes for CASSSYRDGYTF.

This chain links TRBV19 with TRBJ2-2, with 8 bases identical to TRBD1. Germline assignment: CDR1 LNHDA and CDR2 SQIVND (reference sequence). The junction had 8 bases not matched to a gene; V was cut back by 10 bases and J by 4 bases. CDR3 length: 14 residues. The CDR3 DNA reads as TGTGCCACCGGACAGGGTCGCGGCACCGGGGAGCTGTTTTTT. It translates to CATGQGRGTGELFF.

V is TRBV9 and J is TRBJ1-4; D is unresolved. Germline V gives CDR1 SGDLS, CDR2 YYNGEE. Trimming took off 0 bases at V and 8 bases at J, with 11 bases between the two ends. This CDR3 comprises 14 residues. The CDR3 DNA sequence: TGTGCCAGCAGCGTAGTTGAGGGAAGGGAAAAACTGTTTTTT. Translated, it gives CASSVVEGREKLFF.

The chain joins TRBV30 to TRBJ2-7; 11 bases are a match to TRBD1. Germline lookup yields CDR1 GTSNPN and CDR2 SVGIG (reference sequence). With V trimmed by 2 bases and J by 3 bases, 3 bases remained unmatched. The CDR3 contains 14 residues. The CDR3 DNA follows: TGTGCCTGGAGTCCGGGGACAGGGGGCTACGAGCAGTACTTC. Translation: CAWSPGTGGYEQYF.

V usage is TRBV3-1 (or the pseudogene TRBV3-2) and J usage is TRBJ1-5; D is uncertain. Germline lookup yields CDR1 LGHDT and CDR2 YNNKEL (reference sequence). Trimming took 0 bases from V and 3 from J, leaving 6 bases between them. The CDR3 loop spans 14 amino acids. The CDR3 loop reads CASSQDSTNQPQHF. The CDR3 DNA is TGTGCCAGCAGCCAAGACAGTACCAATCAGCCCCAGCATTTT.

This clone was observed a handful of times. The rearrangement uses TRBV5-8 and TRBJ1-1; possible D gene TRBD1, 6 bases. The V gene's germline CDR1 is SGHTS and CDR2 YDEGEE. The CDR3 covers 12 residues. The V gene lost 5 bases and the J gene lost 8 bases, with 13 bases spanning the gap. The CDR3 sequence is CASRGGQSEAFF. CDR3 nucleotide sequence: TGTGCCAGCAGGGGGGGGCAGAGCGAAGCTTTCTTT.

V is TRBV9 and J is TRBJ1-1; no firm D call. The CDR3 spans 14 residues. CDR1 and CDR2 (germline): SGDLS, YYNGEE. Trimming took off 2 bases at V and 1 base at J, with 9 bases between the two ends. The CDR3 sequence: CASSVDGRNTEAFF. The CDR3 nucleotides read TGTGCCAGCAGCGTCGATGGTAGGAACACTGAAGCTTTCTTT.

This rearrangement joins TRBV19 to TRBJ1-5, with D possibly being TRBD1 (6 bases). This CDR3 is built from 17 residues. Between the trimmed V and J ends, which lost 0 bases and 0 bases, there was a span of 12 bases. Germline V gene sequence: CDR1 LNHDA, CDR2 SQIVND (reference sequence). The CDR3 sequence is CASSIDGTTYSNQPQHF. The CDR3 nucleotides are TGTGCCAGTAGTATAGACGGGACAACCTATAGCAATCAGCCCCAGCATTTT.

This sequence joins TRBV7-9 and TRBJ1-1; perhaps TRBD1 as D (6 bases). Trimming cost V 1 base and J 0 bases, with 9 bases left between them. The germline gives CDR1 SEHNR, CDR2 FQNEAQ (reference sequence). The CDR3 runs to 15 residues. The CDR3 region is CASSLGGGMNTEAFF. DNA of the CDR3: TGTGCCAGCAGCTTAGGAGGGGGTATGAACACTGAAGCTTTCTTT.

V and J are TRBV7-3 and TRBJ1-2, with 8 bases that match TRBD1. The CDR3 has 18 residues. CDR1 and CDR2 from the germline V gene are SGHTA and FQGTGA. With 2 bases clipped from V and 0 bases from J, the junction kept 11 bases outside the gene matches. The CDR3 DNA sequence: TGTGCCAGCAGCTTATCCCCAAGGGACAGGAGTGCTAACTATGGCTACACCTTC. As protein: CASSLSPRDRSANYGYTF.

CDR3 protein: CASSPSERGANEQFF. CDR3 nucleotides: TGTGCCAGCAGCCCCAGTGAGCGGGGGGCTAATGAGCAGTTCTTC. The chain is built from TRBV4-2 and TRBJ2-1, with 9 positions matching TRBD2. Germline V CDR1 and CDR2: LGHNA, YNFKEQ. Trimming at V came to 4 bases and at J to 7 bases, leaving 8 bases not matched to a gene. This CDR3 spans 15 amino acids.

DNA of the CDR3: TGCAGCGTTTCCCGACAGGGTCCGGGGGAGACCCAGTACTTC. Residues: CSVSRQGPGETQYF. The V call is TRBV29-1, the J call TRBJ2-5; the match to TRBD1 covers 7 bases. Trimming took 5 bases from V and 5 from J; bases not matched to a gene: 11. Germline V gene sequence: CDR1 SQVTM, CDR2 ANQGSEA. The CDR3 runs 14 residues.

For the CDR3, the DNA is TGTGCCAGCAGCCAAGTTACCGGGACTCCGAGGGGCCAATCACCCCTCCACTTT. It translates to CASSQVTGTPRGQSPLHF. This sequence joins TRBV14 and TRBJ1-6; D possibly corresponds to TRBD1 (5 bases). This CDR3 is built from 18 residues. Germline V lookup: CDR1 SGHDN, CDR2 FVKESK. Trimming took 1 base from V and 10 from J, leaving 23 bases between them.

Notes on this clone: Different DNA sequences within this sample yield the same CDR3. This rearrangement joins TRBV5-4 to TRBJ2-7; weak D call: TRBD1 (6 bases). This CDR3 is built from 13 residues. Germline-derived CDR1 and CDR2 are SGHNT and YYREEE (reference sequence). V was trimmed by 2 bases and J by 2 bases, leaving 8 bases between them. The CDR3 spells CASSLQGAYEQYF. DNA for the CDR3: TGTGCCAGCAGCTTACAGGGAGCCTACGAGCAGTACTTC.

As concerns this clone: Other DNA sequences in this sample translate to the same CDR3. The V and J genes are TRBV18 and TRBJ2-7; 7 positions agree with TRBD1. After removal of 1 base from V and 4 bases from J, the junction contained 4 bases not matched to a gene. This CDR3 is 14 amino acids long. The germline gives CDR1 KGHSH, CDR2 LQKENI. CDR3 protein: CASSPQGAGYEQYF. As DNA, the CDR3 is TGTGCCAGCTCACCACAGGGGGCAGGGTACGAGCAGTACTTC.

The chain recombines TRBV11-3 with TRBJ2-3, with TRBD2 identical over 7 bases. V was clipped by 1 base and J by 6 bases; unmatched bases: 10. There are 16 residues in the CDR3. Germline values: CDR1 SGHNT, CDR2 YENEEA. The CDR3 nucleotides are TGTGCCAGCAGCTTAGGGTCTGGACTAGGAGTGGATACGCAGTATTTT. Residues: CASSLGSGLGVDTQYF.

J is TRBJ1-5 and V is TRBV28; TRBD1 matches at 9 bases. Trimming took 5 bases from V and 1 from J; bases not matched to a gene: 3. The germline CDR1 and CDR2 sequences are MDHEN and SYDVKM. CDR3 length: 15 residues. The CDR3 DNA follows: TGTGCCAGCAGTGAACAGGGGGCCAGCAATCAGCCCCAGCATTTT. It specifies CASSEQGASNQPQHF.

The chain uses TRBV9 and TRBJ2-1; 9 nucleotides line up with TRBD2. Germline V gives CDR1 SGDLS, CDR2 YYNGEE. Losses at the gene ends were 4 bases for V and 5 bases for J; bases not matched to a gene: 16. The length of the CDR3 is 18 residues. CDR3 nucleotide sequence: TGTGCCAGCAGCCCTATCATACGGGCTAGCGGGAACAACAATGAGCAGTTCTTC. Protein product: CASSPIIRASGNNNEQFF.